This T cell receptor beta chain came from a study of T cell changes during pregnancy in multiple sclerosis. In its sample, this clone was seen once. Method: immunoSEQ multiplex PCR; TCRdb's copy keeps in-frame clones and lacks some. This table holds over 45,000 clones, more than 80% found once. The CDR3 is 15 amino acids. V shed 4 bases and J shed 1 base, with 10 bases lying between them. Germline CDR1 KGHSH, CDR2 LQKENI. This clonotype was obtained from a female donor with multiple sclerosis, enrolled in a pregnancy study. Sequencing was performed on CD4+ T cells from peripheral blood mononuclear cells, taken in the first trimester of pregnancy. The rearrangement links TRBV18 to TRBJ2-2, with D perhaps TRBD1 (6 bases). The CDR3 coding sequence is TGTGCCAGCTCACGGAACAGGGAGAACACCGGGGAGCTGTTTTTT. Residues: CASSRNRENTGELFF.